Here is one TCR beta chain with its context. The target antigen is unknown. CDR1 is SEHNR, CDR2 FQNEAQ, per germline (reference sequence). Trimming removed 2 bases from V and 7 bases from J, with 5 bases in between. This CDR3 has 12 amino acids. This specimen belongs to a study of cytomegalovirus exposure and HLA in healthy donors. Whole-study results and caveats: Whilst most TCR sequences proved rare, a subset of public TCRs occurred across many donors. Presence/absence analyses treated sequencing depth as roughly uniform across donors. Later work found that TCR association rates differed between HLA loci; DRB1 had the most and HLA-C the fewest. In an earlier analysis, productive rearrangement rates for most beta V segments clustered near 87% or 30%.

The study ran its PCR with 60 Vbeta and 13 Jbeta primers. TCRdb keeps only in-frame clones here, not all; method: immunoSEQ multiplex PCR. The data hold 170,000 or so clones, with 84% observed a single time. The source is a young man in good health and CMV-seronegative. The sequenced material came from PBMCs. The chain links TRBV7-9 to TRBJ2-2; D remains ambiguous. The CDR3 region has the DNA TGTGCCAGCAGCTTATTCAACGGGGAGCTGTTTTTT. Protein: CASSLFNGELFF.